The 27 T cell receptor beta chains below all came from one sample that was sequenced in a study of blood T cell repertoires in COVID-19. Profiling relied on immunoSEQ multiplex PCR, and the TCRdb table lists in-frame clones only, not all of them. The profile shows about 180,000 clones, around 79% of them singletons. The sample comprised peripheral blood. The receptors were sampled from a woman aged 60-75 years with COVID-19, enrolled during active disease.

The chain recombines TRBV7-9 with TRBJ2-2; D possibly corresponds to TRBD1 (6 bases). The V gene's germline CDR1 is SEHNR and CDR2 FQNEAQ (reference sequence). This CDR3 spans 15 amino acids. Trimming removed 3 bases from V and 2 bases from J, with 10 bases in between. The CDR3 coding sequence is TGTGCCAGCAGCTTCAGGGGACGAAACACCGGGGAGCTGTTTTTT. This translates into CASSFRGRNTGELFF.

The V and J genes are TRBV9 and TRBJ1-4, with 7 bases fitting TRBD1. Per germline, CDR1 SGDLS and CDR2 YYNGEE. The CDR3 loop spans 17 amino acids. V trimming: 0 bases; J trimming: 5 bases; junction bases outside the gene matches: 10. The DNA for the CDR3 is TGTGCCAGCAGCGTAGGACTCAGGGGGAGCACAAATGAAAAACTGTTTTTT. Residues: CASSVGLRGSTNEKLFF.

This clone appeared once. V usage is TRBV4-1 and J usage is TRBJ1-6; TRBD1 matches at 8 bases. The germline CDR1 and CDR2 sequences are MGHRA and YSYEKL. This CDR3 spans 16 amino acids. V was clipped by 3 bases and J by 6 bases; unmatched bases: 7. The CDR3 region has the DNA TGCGCCAGCAGCCACTTGCAGGGGGCTGGTAATTCACCCCTCCACTTT. Translation gives CASSHLQGAGNSPLHF.

The V call is TRBV5-1, the J call TRBJ1-2, with 9 positions matching TRBD1. Germline CDR1 is SGHRS and CDR2 is YFSETQ. Trimming at V came to 4 bases and at J to 8 bases, leaving 9 bases not matched to a gene. This CDR3 comprises 14 residues. CDR3 sequence (DNA): TGCGCCAGCAGCGGACAGGGGCCCCGCGAGGGCTACACCTTC. Translating it yields CASSGQGPREGYTF. The variable domain in full, completed from reference TRBV5-1 and TRBJ1-2, reads KAGVTQTPRYLIKTRGQQVTLSCSPISGHRSVSWYQQTPGQGLQFLFEYFSETQRNKGNFPGRFSGRQFSNSRSEMNVSTLELGDSALYLCASSGQGPREGYTFGSGTRLTVV.

The gene calls are TRBV28 and TRBJ1-3; TRBD1 aligns across 7 bases. The CDR3 extends over 16 amino acids. The junction had 9 bases not matched to a gene; V was cut back by 3 bases and J by 4 bases. Germline values: CDR1 MDHEN, CDR2 SYDVKM. CDR3: CASSFPQGVGGNTIYF. The CDR3 region has the DNA TGTGCCAGCAGTTTCCCGCAGGGGGTAGGAGGAAACACCATATATTTT.

This clone was seen only once. CDR3 in amino acids: CASSAPIRDRGLSNTGELFF. The DNA for the CDR3 is TGTGCCAGCAGTGCACCAATCCGGGACAGGGGGCTTTCGAACACCGGGGAGCTGTTTTTT. This chain connects TRBV28 to TRBJ2-2; 12 bases fit TRBD1. Trimming removed 5 bases from V and 0 bases from J; junction bases left unmatched: 13. Germline assignment: CDR1 MDHEN and CDR2 SYDVKM. This CDR3 contains 20 residues.

The V and J genes are TRBV7-2 and TRBJ2-3, with 7 positions matching TRBD1. V shed 5 bases and J 2 bases; nucleotides not matched to a gene: 7. Germline assignment: CDR1 SGHTA and CDR2 FQGNSA. The length of the CDR3 is 15 residues. Here the CDR3 DNA reads TGTGCCAGCAGCAGACGGGACAGTTTCACAGATACGCAGTATTTT. It specifies CASSRRDSFTDTQYF.

The chain combines TRBV12-1 with TRBJ1-2. TRBV12-1 is termed a pseudogene. The CDR3 extends over 15 amino acids. In DNA, the CDR3 is TGTGCCAGCAGCTTTGACCCCAGGGACTCCTATGGCTACACCTTC. Residues: CASSFDPRDSYGYTF.

V is TRBV9 and J is TRBJ2-2; 7 bases are shared with TRBD1. In germline, CDR1 is SGDLS, CDR2 YYNGEE. The CDR3 has 15 residues. Trimming removed 3 bases from V and 4 bases from J; junction bases left unmatched: 6. As DNA, the CDR3 is TGTGCCAGCAGCGCCGCAGACAGGGCCACCGGGGAGCTGTTTTTT. Translated, it gives CASSAADRATGELFF.

This sequence joins TRBV7-3 and TRBJ1-2; TRBD1 is a possible D gene (5 bases). The CDR3 has 13 amino acids. Looked up from germline, CDR1 is SGHTA and CDR2 is FQGTGA. The V and J ends lost 2 bases and 7 bases respectively, with 11 bases between them. The DNA for the CDR3 is TGTGCCAGCAGCTTAGTCCAGGGCTCTGGCTACACCTTC. Translation gives CASSLVQGSGYTF.

The V and J genes are TRBV7-2 and TRBJ2-7, with D tentatively TRBD2 (6 bases). Trimming took off 6 bases at V and 7 bases at J, with 16 bases between the two ends. Looked up from germline, CDR1 is SGHTA and CDR2 is FQGNSA. The CDR3 is 13 residues long. The CDR3 here is CASRRDSGGEQYF. The DNA of the CDR3 is TGTGCCAGCAGGCGGGACTCCGGAGGGGAGCAGTACTTC.

This clone showed up just a few times. The chain is built from TRBV28 and TRBJ1-1, with D perhaps TRBD1 (5 bases). V was clipped by 4 bases and J by 0 bases, with 12 bases between them. The CDR3 loop spans 15 amino acids. Per the germline V gene, CDR1 is MDHEN and CDR2 is SYDVKM. The CDR3 here is CASSSTWGVNTEAFF. DNA of the CDR3: TGTGCCAGCAGTTCCACTTGGGGGGTGAACACTGAAGCTTTCTTT.

The V and J genes are TRBV7-2 and TRBJ2-1, with 11 bases lining up with TRBD2. The CDR3 covers 16 residues. CDR1 SGHTA and CDR2 FQGNSA come from the germline V gene. V trimming: 3 bases; J trimming: 6 bases; junction bases outside the gene matches: 7. The CDR3 loop is CASSLGSGRAANEQFF. The CDR3 DNA is TGTGCCAGCAGCTTGGGTAGCGGGAGGGCCGCCAATGAGCAGTTCTTC. The variable domain in full, completed from reference TRBV7-2 and TRBJ2-1, reads GAGVSQSPSNKVTEKGKDVELRCDPISGHTALYWYRQSLGQGLEFLIYFQGNSAPDKSGLPSDRFSAERTGGSVSTLTIQRTQQEDSAVYLCASSLGSGRAANEQFFGPGTRLTVL.

This chain links TRBV6-1 with TRBJ2-3; possibly TRBD2 for D (5 bases). CDR1 MNHNS and CDR2 SASEGT come from the germline V gene. This CDR3 is built from 15 residues. Trimming took 1 base from V and 4 from J, leaving 12 bases between them. The CDR3 region is CASSEVGSGADTQYF. The CDR3 region has the DNA TGTGCCAGCAGTGAAGTAGGGAGCGGAGCAGATACGCAGTATTTT.

The V gene is TRBV24-1, the J gene TRBJ2-1; TRBD2 might be the D (7 bases). The V gene's germline CDR1 is KGHDR and CDR2 SFDVKD. The ends were cut back, 7 bases at V and 11 bases at J, with 26 bases in the middle. The length of the CDR3 is 16 residues. CDR3 nucleotide sequence: TGTGCCACCAGCACGGTACAGGGAGGGAATCTGGGCAAGCAGTTCTTC. This encodes CATSTVQGGNLGKQFF.

The chain is built from TRBV9 and TRBJ1-2, with D possibly matching TRBD1 (6 bases). Germline CDR1 is SGDLS and CDR2 is YYNGEE. Trimming stripped 5 bases from V and 7 bases from J, with 15 bases between. The CDR3 has 13 amino acids. The DNA for the CDR3 is TGTGCCAGCAGTGAGCAGGGGCGTCTTGGCTACACCTTC. This encodes CASSEQGRLGYTF.

The chain carries TRBV11-3 and TRBJ2-7, with TRBD1 as a possible D gene (5 bases). The germline V gene has CDR1 SGHNT and CDR2 YENEEA. Trimming removed 6 bases at V and 7 bases at J, with 16 bases between. The CDR3 has 13 amino acids. The CDR3 coding sequence is TGTGCCAGCAGTTCGCTCAGGGCCTGGGAGCAGTACGTC. It encodes CASSSLRAWEQYV.

V gene TRBV18 combines with J gene TRBJ1-2; TRBD1 matches at 8 bases. This CDR3 is 14 amino acids long. Germline trimming cut 4 bases from V and 0 bases from J; bases unmatched to any gene: 1. Germline-derived CDR1 and CDR2 are KGHSH and LQKENI. The CDR3 nucleotides are TGTGCCAGCTCACGGGACAGGACTAACTATGGCTACACCTTC. As protein: CASSRDRTNYGYTF.

The V and J genes are TRBV5-1 and TRBJ2-7; weak D call: TRBD2 (6 bases). The CDR3 loop spans 13 amino acids. Germline loops: CDR1 SGHRS, CDR2 YFSETQ. The germline V and J ends were trimmed by 2 bases and 6 bases, with 12 bases remaining between them. CDR3 nucleotides: TGCGCCAGCAGCTTAAGGCCCGGGAGCGAGCAGTACGTC. It translates to CASSLRPGSEQYV.

J is TRBJ1-5 and V is TRBV2; 7 nucleotides line up with TRBD1. J was trimmed by 7 bases and V by 3 bases; bases with no gene match: 6. Germline values: CDR1 SNHLY, CDR2 FYNNEI. The CDR3 loop spans 14 amino acids. The CDR3 sequence is CASSEDRRGQPQHF. CDR3 bases: TGTGCCAGCAGTGAGGACAGGAGAGGACAGCCCCAGCATTTT.

V usage is TRBV21-1 and J usage is TRBJ2-3; TRBD2 reflects the table's D call only, with no check against the DNA. TRBV21-1 is shown as a pseudogene. CDR3 size: 19 residues. For the CDR3, the DNA is TGTGCCAGCAGCAAAGGGGCGACTAGCCTCATTCACACAACAGATACGCAGTATTTT. It specifies CASSKGATSLIHTTDTQYF.

The genes are TRBV28 and TRBJ1-2; D is undetermined. V was clipped by 1 base and J by 8 bases, with 11 bases between them. This CDR3 region has 13 residues. CDR1 and CDR2 (germline): MDHEN, SYDVKM. The CDR3 DNA follows: TGTGCCAGCAGTTTATATCGGTCGGGGGGCTACACCTTC. The encoded protein is CASSLYRSGGYTF.

The rearrangement links TRBV5-1 to TRBJ2-3; D is possibly TRBD1 (6 bases). Germline values: CDR1 SGHRS, CDR2 YFSETQ. V dropped 0 bases and J dropped 1 base, with 15 bases sitting between them. The CDR3 extends over 17 amino acids. DNA of the CDR3: TGCGCCAGCAGCTTGGGGACAGACACCGACCGCACAGATACGCAGTATTTT. This gives the protein CASSLGTDTDRTDTQYF.

The rearrangement links TRBV9 to TRBJ2-1; 12 bases are shared with TRBD2. The CDR3 runs 16 residues. J was trimmed by 8 bases and V by 4 bases; bases with no gene match: 10. Germline V gene sequence: CDR1 SGDLS, CDR2 YYNGEE. CDR3 DNA sequence: TGTGCCAGCAGCAACCGGACTAGCGGGGAAGGCCATGAGCAGTTCTTC. The encoded protein is CASSNRTSGEGHEQFF.

The genes are TRBV7-9 and TRBJ2-2, with 10 bases lining up with TRBD1. CDR1 SEHNR and CDR2 FQNEAQ come from the germline V gene (reference sequence). The CDR3 is 16 amino acids. The ends lost 4 bases at V and 4 bases at J; junction bases unmatched: 6. The CDR3 DNA follows: TGTGCCAGCAGCTCGCCGGGACAGGGGATCACCGGGGAGCTGTTTTTT. It codes for CASSSPGQGITGELFF.

The rearrangement joins TRBV15 to TRBJ2-5, with TRBD1 matching over 7 bases. This CDR3 is built from 16 residues. The ends lost 2 bases at V and 2 bases at J; junction bases unmatched: 8. The germline CDR1 and CDR2 sequences are LNHNV and YYDKDF (reference sequence). The CDR3, as DNA: TGTGCCACCAGCAGACCTGGACAGGTACTTCAAGAGACCCAGTACTTC. Translated, it gives CATSRPGQVLQETQYF. The full variable domain, rest sourced from reference TRBV15 and TRBJ2-5, is DAMVIQNPRYQVTQFGKPVTLSCSQTLNHNVMYWYQQKSSQAPKLLFHYYDKDFNNEADTPDNFQSRRPNTSFCFLDIRSPGLGDTAMYLCATSRPGQVLQETQYFGPGTRLLVL.

This clone was counted only a few times. This chain uses TRBV7-2 with TRBJ2-2; TRBD1 matches at 8 bases. V lost 6 bases to trimming and J lost 6 bases; unmatched junction nucleotides: 9. Germline V CDR1 and CDR2: SGHTA, FQGNSA. The CDR3 runs to 15 residues. For the CDR3, the DNA is TGTGCCAGCAGAGGACAGGGAGTTGTTTCCGGGGAGCTGTTTTTT. It translates to CASRGQGVVSGELFF.